A single sample is the source of the 14 T cell receptor beta chains below, sequenced in a study of blood T cell repertoires in COVID-19. Some clones are missing from TCRdb's copy, which holds only in-frame ones; the method was immunoSEQ multiplex PCR. The sample lists more than 85,000 clones, 85% to 90% occurring once. The specimen sequenced was peripheral blood. The receptors come from a human donor in a cohort sampled during active COVID-19.

This sequence joins TRBV19 and TRBJ2-1; 11 bases line up with TRBD2. There are 15 residues in the CDR3. CDR1 and CDR2 from the germline V gene are LNHDA and SQIVND (reference sequence). With V trimmed by 6 bases and J by 6 bases, 7 bases remained unmatched. The CDR3 nucleotides read TGTGCCAGTAGCCTGACTAGCGGGAATACCAATGAGCAGTTCTTC. Translated, it gives CASSLTSGNTNEQFF.

The V and J genes are TRBV5-1 and TRBJ2-3; D perhaps matches TRBD1 (5 bases). In germline, CDR1 is SGHRS, CDR2 YFSETQ. With 5 bases removed from V and 3 bases from J, the gap between germline ends came to 7 bases. The CDR3 is made up of 12 amino acids. CDR3 amino acids: CASRDRTDTQYF. The CDR3, as DNA: TGCGCCAGCAGAGACAGAACAGATACGCAGTATTTT.

The chain joins TRBV11-2 to TRBJ1-1, with D tentatively TRBD1 (5 bases). The V end was cut by 1 base, the J end by 0 bases, with 15 bases between. Germline values: CDR1 SGHAT, CDR2 FQNNGV. The CDR3 loop spans 17 amino acids. The CDR3 loop is CASSLGRQPAMNTEAFF. In DNA, the CDR3 is TGTGCCAGCAGCTTAGGCCGACAGCCAGCCATGAACACTGAAGCTTTCTTT.

The rearrangement uses TRBV7-9 and TRBJ1-1, with 8 bases that match TRBD1. This CDR3 has 15 residues. After removal of 5 bases from V and 5 bases from J, the junction contained 10 bases not matched to a gene. Per the germline V gene, CDR1 is SEHNR and CDR2 is FQNEAQ (reference sequence). CDR3 region: CASSTPGQGRTEAFF. For the CDR3, the DNA is TGTGCCAGCAGCACCCCAGGACAGGGAAGGACTGAAGCTTTCTTT.

In DNA, the CDR3 is TGTGCCAGCAGTACTGAGGTGAACTATGGCTACACCTTC. It encodes CASSTEVNYGYTF. V and J are TRBV6-6 and TRBJ1-2; no firm D call. The CDR3 has 13 residues. CDR1 and CDR2 (germline): MNHNY, SVGAGI (reference sequence). The V end lost 5 bases, the J end lost 2 bases, and 9 bases lay between the germline ends.

The chain employs TRBV11-3 and TRBJ2-7; TRBD2 is a possible D gene (6 bases). V was shortened by 5 bases and J by 7 bases, with 12 bases between the two germline ends. Germline values: CDR1 SGHNT, CDR2 YENEEA. CDR3 length: 12 amino acids. CDR3 sequence: CASSRRGGEQYF. The DNA of the CDR3 is TGTGCCAGCAGCCGGAGAGGAGGGGAGCAGTACTTC.

The V gene is TRBV11-2, the J gene TRBJ2-7; possibly TRBD1 for D (6 bases). V was clipped by 7 bases and J by 0 bases, with 16 bases between them. CDR1 is SGHAT, CDR2 FQNNGV, per germline. There are 15 residues in the CDR3. DNA of the CDR3: TGTGCCAGCAATCCGACAGGCCTAAGCTCCTACGAGCAGTACTTC. It specifies CASNPTGLSSYEQYF.

The genes are TRBV5-6 and TRBJ2-7, with 7 bases lining up with TRBD1. Germline loops: CDR1 SGHDT, CDR2 YYEEEE. CDR3 size: 18 residues. The V segment lost 2 bases and the J segment 4 bases; nucleotides outside the gene matches: 18. This CDR3 is CASSFTSYSGTVLYEQYF. Here the CDR3 DNA reads TGTGCCAGCAGCTTTACCTCTTACTCGGGGACAGTTCTATACGAGCAGTACTTC.

This chain uses TRBV28 with TRBJ1-2; D possibly corresponds to TRBD1 (6 bases). V was pared by 5 bases and J by 1 base, with 14 bases between. The germline V gene has CDR1 MDHEN and CDR2 SYDVKM. This CDR3 is built from 15 residues. The CDR3 reads CASSMSGVVNYGYTF. The CDR3 DNA sequence: TGTGCCAGCAGTATGTCAGGGGTAGTTAACTATGGCTACACCTTC.

This clone was observed a few times. The chain carries TRBV24-1 and TRBJ1-5; D perhaps matches TRBD1 (5 bases). The V gene's germline CDR1 is KGHDR and CDR2 SFDVKD. The V end was cut by 2 bases, the J end by 0 bases, with 13 bases between. CDR3 size: 17 residues. The CDR3 sequence is CATSDSSLGGSNQPQHF. In nucleotides, the CDR3 is TGTGCCACCAGTGATTCCTCCCTCGGGGGTAGCAATCAGCCCCAGCATTTT.

V and J are TRBV7-2 and TRBJ1-5; a possible D gene is TRBD1 (6 bases). Trimming took off 7 bases at V and 3 bases at J, with 19 bases between the two ends. CDR1 SGHTA and CDR2 FQGNSA come from the germline V gene. CDR3 size: 16 residues. CDR3 nucleotides: TGTGCCAGCACCGAGGTGGCAGGGGTTCCCAATCAGCCCCAGCATTTT. It codes for CASTEVAGVPNQPQHF.

V usage is TRBV11-2 and J usage is TRBJ1-3; 7 nucleotides align to TRBD1. The junction had 9 bases not matched to a gene; V was cut back by 1 base and J by 0 bases. The CDR3 contains 18 residues. Per germline, CDR1 SGHAT and CDR2 FQNNGV. Written as DNA, the CDR3 is TGTGCCAGCAGCTTAGGCCCGAGACAGGGCAGCTCTGGAAACACCATATATTTT. It specifies CASSLGPRQGSSGNTIYF. Full variable domain (rest looked up from reference TRBV11-2 and TRBJ1-3): EAGVAQSPRYKIIEKRQSVAFWCNPISGHATLYWYQQILGQGPKLLIQFQNNGVVDDSQLPKDRFSAERLKGVDSTLKIQPAKLEDSAVYLCASSLGPRQGSSGNTIYFGEGSWLTVV.

This chain connects TRBV10-3 to TRBJ2-1; possibly TRBD2 for D (5 bases). Germline V gene sequence: CDR1 ENHRY, CDR2 SYGVKD. Trimming left V 3 bases short and J 0 bases short, with 9 bases between. This CDR3 is 15 amino acids long. The CDR3 is CAISERGSSYNEQFF. The CDR3 DNA is TGTGCCATCAGTGAACGAGGGAGCTCCTACAATGAGCAGTTCTTC.

CDR3 coding DNA: TGTGCCAGCCGAGGGCCAGGAGAGCAGTACTTC. Translation gives CASRGPGEQYF. V usage is TRBV2 and J usage is TRBJ2-7; D perhaps matches TRBD2 (5 bases). The CDR3 length is 11 residues. The V end lost 8 bases, the J end lost 7 bases, and 12 bases lay between the germline ends. CDR1 is SNHLY, CDR2 FYNNEI, per germline.